The present T cell receptor (beta chain) was sequenced within a study of blood T cell repertoires in COVID-19. Per germline, CDR1 SEHNR and CDR2 FQNEAQ (reference sequence). The CDR3 is 15 residues long. V was pared by 3 bases and J by 1 base, with 3 bases of the junction left unmatched. This clone was counted once. Per the study methods: It was from reference gene primer amplification that nucleated cell counts were estimated. Method: immunoSEQ multiplex PCR; TCRdb's copy keeps in-frame clones and lacks some. V, J and clone size are those of that table, while D and trimming were read from the DNA. Of roughly 170,000 clones listed, under 85% are singletons.

This clonotype was obtained from a human donor in a cohort sampled during active COVID-19. The chain recombines TRBV7-9 with TRBJ1-2; 9 bases agree with TRBD1. Sequencing was carried out using peripheral blood. This CDR3 reads CASSFLGQGNYGYTF. CDR3 DNA sequence: TGTGCCAGCAGCTTTTTGGGACAGGGTAACTATGGCTACACCTTC.